The clone carrying this T cell receptor (beta chain) was observed a few times. The data were obtained in a study of early T cells in non-severe SARS-CoV-2 infection. The library protocol tagged individual cDNA molecules with unique molecular identifiers. TCRdb used MiXCR to reprocess the 5' RACE reads, holding one entry per CDR3 protein. The sample comprises roughly 72,000 distinct CDR3 sequences, around 13% of which are singletons, and approximately 1.1% rests with the top ten. V shed 8 bases and J 3 bases; nucleotides not matched to a gene: 11. CDR1 MNHEY and CDR2 SMNVEV come from the germline V gene (reference sequence). This CDR3 comprises 15 residues.

This chain connects TRBV27 to TRBJ1-1, with 8 bases matching TRBD1. Sequencing was done on a sample of whole blood. The TCR sequence derives from an adult who was a healthcare worker with PCR-confirmed SARS-CoV-2 infection or an uninfected control (not recorded which). Written as DNA, the CDR3 is TGTGCCAGCTCCCCAGGGGGCCAGAGGTACACTGAAGCTTTCTTT. Its translation: CASSPGGQRYTEAFF.